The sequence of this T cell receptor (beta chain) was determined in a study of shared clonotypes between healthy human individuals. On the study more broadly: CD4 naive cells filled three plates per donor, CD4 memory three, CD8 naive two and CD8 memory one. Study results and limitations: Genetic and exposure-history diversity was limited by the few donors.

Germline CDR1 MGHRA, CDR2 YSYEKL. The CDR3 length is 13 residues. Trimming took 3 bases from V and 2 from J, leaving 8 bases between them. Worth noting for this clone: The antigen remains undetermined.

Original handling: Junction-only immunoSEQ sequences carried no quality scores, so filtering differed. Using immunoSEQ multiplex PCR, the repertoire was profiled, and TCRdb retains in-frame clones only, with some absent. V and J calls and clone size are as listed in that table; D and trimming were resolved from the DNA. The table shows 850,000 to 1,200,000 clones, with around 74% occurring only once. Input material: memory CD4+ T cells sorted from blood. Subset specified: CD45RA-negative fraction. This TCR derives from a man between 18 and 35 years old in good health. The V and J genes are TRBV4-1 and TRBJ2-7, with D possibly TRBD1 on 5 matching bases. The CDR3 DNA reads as TGCGCCAGCAGCCAGGGGCCAGCCTACGAGCAGTACTTC. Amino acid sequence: CASSQGPAYEQYF.